The present T cell receptor beta chain was sequenced within a study of T-cell memory formation after mild COVID-19. Study findings and constraints: Proof of SARS-CoV-2 specificity was absent for the second-wave clones that crested on day 37.

A few counts support this clonotype. Its antigen is currently unknown. TCRdb processed the 5' RACE reads anew with MiXCR; each CDR3 protein has one entry. Among a few hundred thousand distinct CDR3 sequences listed, roughly 19% were seen once. Trimming took off 0 bases at V and 0 bases at J, with 6 bases between the two ends. CDR1 is LNHNV and CDR2 is YYDKDF in the germline V gene (reference sequence). The length of the CDR3 is 14 residues. This TCR was sampled from a young man who had mild COVID-19 (a few samples of this study predate the infection). Cell type and time point are not known. The rearrangement joins TRBV15 to TRBJ2-7; D uncertain. Sequenced input: PBMCs or a T cell subset sorted from them (not recorded which). The CDR3 nucleotides read TGTGCCACCAGCAGAGAGGATTTCTCCTACGAGCAGTACTTC. Encoded protein: CATSREDFSYEQYF.